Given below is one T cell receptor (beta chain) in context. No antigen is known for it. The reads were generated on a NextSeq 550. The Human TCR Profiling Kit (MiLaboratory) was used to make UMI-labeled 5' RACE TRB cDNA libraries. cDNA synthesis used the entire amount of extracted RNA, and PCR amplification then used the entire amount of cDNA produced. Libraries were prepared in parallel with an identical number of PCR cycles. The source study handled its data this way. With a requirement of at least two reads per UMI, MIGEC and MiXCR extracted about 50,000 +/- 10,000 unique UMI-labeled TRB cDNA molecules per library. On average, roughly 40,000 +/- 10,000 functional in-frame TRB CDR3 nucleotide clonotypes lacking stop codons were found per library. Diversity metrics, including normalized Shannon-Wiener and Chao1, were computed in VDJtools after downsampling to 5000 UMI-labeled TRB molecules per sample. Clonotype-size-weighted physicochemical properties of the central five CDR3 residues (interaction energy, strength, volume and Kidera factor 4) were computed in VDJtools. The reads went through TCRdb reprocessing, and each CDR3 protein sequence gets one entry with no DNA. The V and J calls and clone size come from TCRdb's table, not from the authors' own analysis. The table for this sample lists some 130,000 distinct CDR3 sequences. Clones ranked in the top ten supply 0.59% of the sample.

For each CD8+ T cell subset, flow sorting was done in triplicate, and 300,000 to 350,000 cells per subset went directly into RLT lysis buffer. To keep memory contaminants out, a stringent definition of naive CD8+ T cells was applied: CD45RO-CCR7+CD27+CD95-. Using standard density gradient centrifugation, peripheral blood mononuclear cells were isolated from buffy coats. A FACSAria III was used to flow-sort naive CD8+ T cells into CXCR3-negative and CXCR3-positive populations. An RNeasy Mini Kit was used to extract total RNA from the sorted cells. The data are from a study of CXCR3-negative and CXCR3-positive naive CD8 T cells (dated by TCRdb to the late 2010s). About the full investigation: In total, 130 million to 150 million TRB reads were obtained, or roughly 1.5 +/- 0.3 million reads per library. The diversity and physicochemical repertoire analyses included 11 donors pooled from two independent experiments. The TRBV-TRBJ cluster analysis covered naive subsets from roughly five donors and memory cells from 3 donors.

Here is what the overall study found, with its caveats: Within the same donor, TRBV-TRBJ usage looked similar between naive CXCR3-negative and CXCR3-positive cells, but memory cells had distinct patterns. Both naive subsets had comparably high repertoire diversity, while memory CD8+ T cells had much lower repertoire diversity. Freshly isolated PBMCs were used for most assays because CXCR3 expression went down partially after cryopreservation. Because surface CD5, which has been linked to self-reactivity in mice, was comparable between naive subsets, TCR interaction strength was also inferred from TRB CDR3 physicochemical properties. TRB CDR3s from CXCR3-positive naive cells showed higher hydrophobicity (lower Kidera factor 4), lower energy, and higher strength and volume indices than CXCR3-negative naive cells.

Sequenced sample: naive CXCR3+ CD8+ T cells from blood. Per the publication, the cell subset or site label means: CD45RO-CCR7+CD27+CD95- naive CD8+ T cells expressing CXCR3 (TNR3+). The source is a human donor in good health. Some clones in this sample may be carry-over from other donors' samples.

The CDR3 region reads CASSKRGAPDTPYF. Here the chain combines TRBV12-3 or TRBV12-4 and TRBJ2-3; with no DNA, the TCRdb D assignment of TRBD1 cannot be verified. CDR3 length: 14 amino acids, cysteine to phenylalanine. No DNA appears here.